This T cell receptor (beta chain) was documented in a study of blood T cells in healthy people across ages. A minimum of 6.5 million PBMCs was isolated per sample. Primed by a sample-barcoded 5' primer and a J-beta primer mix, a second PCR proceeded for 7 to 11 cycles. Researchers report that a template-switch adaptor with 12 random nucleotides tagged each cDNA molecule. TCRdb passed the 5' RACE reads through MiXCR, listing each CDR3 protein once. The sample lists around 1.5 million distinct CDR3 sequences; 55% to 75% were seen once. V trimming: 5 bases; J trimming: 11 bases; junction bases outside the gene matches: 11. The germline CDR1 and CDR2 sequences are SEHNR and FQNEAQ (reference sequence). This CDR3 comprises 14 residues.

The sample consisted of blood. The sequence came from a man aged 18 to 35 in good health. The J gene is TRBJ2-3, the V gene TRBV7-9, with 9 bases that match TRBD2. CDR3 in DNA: TGTGCCAGCAGCCAGAGAGCTAGCGGGGTTGAGCAGTATTTT. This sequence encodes CASSQRASGVEQYF.